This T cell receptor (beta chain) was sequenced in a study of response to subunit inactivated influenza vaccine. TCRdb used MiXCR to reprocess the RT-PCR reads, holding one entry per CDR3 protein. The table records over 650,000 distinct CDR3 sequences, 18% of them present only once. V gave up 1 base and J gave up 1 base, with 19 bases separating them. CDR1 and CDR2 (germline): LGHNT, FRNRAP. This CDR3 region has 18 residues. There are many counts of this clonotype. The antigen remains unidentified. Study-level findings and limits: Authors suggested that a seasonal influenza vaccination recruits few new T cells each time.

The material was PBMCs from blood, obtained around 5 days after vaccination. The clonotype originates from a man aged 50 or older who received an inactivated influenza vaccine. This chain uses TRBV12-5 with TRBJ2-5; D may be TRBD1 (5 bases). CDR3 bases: TGTGCTAGTGGTTTGGGAACAGGTCTCACGTGGGGCCAAGAGACCCAGTACTTC. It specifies CASGLGTGLTWGQETQYF. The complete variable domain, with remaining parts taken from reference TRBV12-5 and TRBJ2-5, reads DARVTQTPRHKVTEMGQEVTMRCQPILGHNTVFWYRQTMMQGLELLAYFRNRAPLDDSGMPKDRFSAEMPDATLATLKIQPSEPRDSAVYFCASGLGTGLTWGQETQYFGPGTRLLVL.